This is a list of T cell receptor beta chains from one sample in a study of T cell responses to AZD1222 COVID-19 vaccine. Libraries were prepared by immunoSEQ multiplex PCR; TCRdb keeps only in-frame clonotypes and omits some of them. The table includes roughly 120,000 clones, roughly 87% detected once. The sequencing here drew on peripheral blood, taken on day 0 of AZD1222 vaccination. These TCRs come from an adult in good health. Both conserved end residues are part of each CDR3. Each record gives: D gene, J gene, V gene, clone size, CDR3 DNA, CDR3 protein. A D gene is named only where the DNA matches it firmly. Clone size, where shown, is once, few, many, or a class for clones that have expanded.

D: .
J: TRBJ1-1
V: TRBV5-1
size: .
DNA: TGCGCCAGCTACCCCTCCTTCGGACAGACGAACACTGAAGCTTTCTTT
CDR3: CASYPSFGQTNTEAFF

D: .
J: TRBJ2-2
V: TRBV30
size: .
DNA: TGTGCCTGGAGCGTTCAGAACACCGGGGAGCTGTTTTTT
CDR3: CAWSVQNTGELFF

D: .
J: TRBJ2-7
V: TRBV29-1
size: .
DNA: TGCAGCGTTGGGGGGCAGGGTGGCTACGAGCAGTACTTC
CDR3: CSVGGQGGYEQYF

D: TRBD1
J: TRBJ1-1
V: TRBV7-3
size: .
DNA: TGTGCCAGCAGCTTAACAGTGGCAGGGGGCACTGAAGCTTTCTTT
CDR3: CASSLTVAGGTEAFF

D: .
J: TRBJ2-3
V: TRBV19
size: .
DNA: TGTGCCAGTAGTATAGGGGCCATCTCCACAGATACGCAGTATTTT
CDR3: CASSIGAISTDTQYF

D: .
J: TRBJ2-7
V: TRBV30
size: few
DNA: TGTGCCTGGAGTGTACGCGGGTCGTTAACCTACGAGCAGTACTTC
CDR3: CAWSVRGSLTYEQYF

D: TRBD2
J: TRBJ2-7
V: TRBV28
size: .
DNA: TGTGCCAGCAGTTCCCTAGGACTAGCGGGAGGGATGAACGAGCAGTACTTC
CDR3: CASSSLGLAGGMNEQYF

D: TRBD1
J: TRBJ1-4
V: TRBV5-5
size: .
DNA: TGTGCCAGCAGCCCGGCCCAGACAGGGCCCACAACTAATGAAAAACTGTTTTTT
CDR3: CASSPAQTGPTTNEKLFF

D: TRBD2
J: TRBJ2-2
V: TRBV5-6
size: once
DNA: TGTGCCAGCAGCTCTCTAGCGGGGATGAACACCGGGGAGCTGTTTTTT
CDR3: CASSSLAGMNTGELFF

D: .
J: TRBJ2-7
V: TRBV30
size: .
DNA: TGTGCCTGGAGTGTCGATAGGCCCTACGAGCAGTACTTC
CDR3: CAWSVDRPYEQYF